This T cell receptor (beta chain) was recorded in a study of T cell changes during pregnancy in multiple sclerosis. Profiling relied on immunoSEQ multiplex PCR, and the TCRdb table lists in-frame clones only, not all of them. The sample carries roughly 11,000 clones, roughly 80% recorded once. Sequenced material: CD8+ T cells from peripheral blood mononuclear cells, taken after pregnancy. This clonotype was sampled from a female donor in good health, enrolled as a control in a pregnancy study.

CDR3 DNA sequence: TGTGCCAGCTCTGTGTTGGGCCTCAATGAGCAGTTCTTC. Its translation: CASSVLGLNEQFF. V is TRBV7-8 and J is TRBJ2-1; D not resolved. Germline loops: CDR1 SGHVS, CDR2 FQNEAQ. V lost 8 bases, J lost 6 bases, and 14 bases lay in between. CDR3 length: 13 residues.